Listed below are T cell receptor beta chains from one sample, sequenced in a study of prognosis after radiotherapy for stage I lung cancer. TCRdb processed the multiplex PCR reads anew with MiXCR; each CDR3 protein has one entry. This sample has under 50,000 distinct CDR3 sequences, with approximately 25% found just once. This specimen consisted of PBMCs, obtained before or after stereotactic body radiation therapy (not recorded which). The receptors stem from a donor older than 45 with non-small cell lung cancer. The CDR3 runs from the conserved cysteine through the conserved F or W. Each record gives: V gene, clone size, D gene, J gene, CDR3 protein, CDR3 DNA. The D gene is left open where the match is weak. Clone size is not always given. Where it is, it says once, few, many or a class for expanded clones.

TRBV27	many	NA	TRBJ1-1	CASKLQGNMNTEAFF	TGTGCCAGCAAATTACAGGGAAATATGAACACTGAAGCTTTCTTT
TRBV12-3/TRBV12-4	many	TRBD1	TRBJ1-1	CASSRTGGFSEAFF	TGTGCCAGCAGTAGGACAGGGGGCTTCTCTGAAGCTTTCTTT
TRBV30	many	TRBD2	TRBJ2-7	CAWSDGHPGGEQYF	TGTGCCTGGAGCGACGGACACCCGGGGGGCGAGCAGTACTTC
TRBV2	many	TRBD2	TRBJ2-1	CARTSGSGSYNEQFF	TGTGCCAGGACTAGCGGGAGTGGCTCCTACAATGAGCAGTTCTTC
TRBV20-1	NA	NA	TRBJ2-1	CSHRGNEQFF	TGCAGCCACCGGGGTAATGAGCAGTTCTTC
TRBV5-6	NA	TRBD1	TRBJ1-5	CESSREGAIQPQHF	TGTGAGAGCAGCCGTGAGGGGGCCATTCAGCCCCAGCATTTT
TRBV6-1	NA	NA	TRBJ2-2	CASTTGELFF	TGTGCCAGCACCACGGGGGAGCTGTTTTTT
TRBV30	many	NA	TRBJ1-1	CAWNRNTEAFF	TGTGCCTGGAACAGGAACACTGAAGCTTTCTTT
TRBV28	many	NA	TRBJ1-5	CASRSGTSSNQPQHF	TGTGCCAGCAGGAGCGGGACCAGCAGCAATCAGCCCCAGCATTTT
TRBV6-1	many	NA	TRBJ2-3	CATKRGGGSTDTQYF	TGTGCCACCAAAAGGGGCGGGGGCAGCACAGATACGCAGTATTTT
TRBV19	many	NA	TRBJ1-1	CASSIGAGAYTEAFF	TGTGCCAGTAGTATAGGGGCAGGTGCCTACACTGAAGCTTTCTTT
TRBV28	many	TRBD1	TRBJ1-1	CASSLPTGAVNTEAFF	TGTGCCAGCAGTCTTCCGACAGGGGCAGTAAACACTGAAGCTTTCTTT
TRBV20-1	many	NA	TRBJ1-2	CSASNQNLYGYTF	TGCAGTGCTAGTAATCAGAACCTCTATGGCTACACCTTC
TRBV28	many	TRBD1	TRBJ1-4	CASSLLSRDRGRKLFF	TGTGCCAGCAGTTTACTGTCCAGGGACAGGGGAAGAAAACTGTTTTTT
TRBV27	medium-sized	NA	TRBJ1-6	CASSLAGGSPLHF	TGTGCCAGCAGTTTAGCAGGTGGTTCACCCCTCCACTTT
TRBV20-1	many	TRBD1	TRBJ2-2	CSAPNEDRGTGELFF	TGCAGTGCCCCGAATGAGGACAGGGGCACCGGGGAGCTGTTTTTT
TRBV24-1	many	NA	TRBJ2-7	CATSAPTPGTATYEQYF	TGTGCCACCAGTGCTCCGACCCCAGGGACGGCCACCTACGAGCAGTACTTC
TRBV6-5	many	NA	TRBJ2-1	CASSSTVDNEQFF	TGTGCCAGCAGTTCCACAGTAGACAATGAGCAGTTCTTC
TRBV3-1	NA	NA	TRBJ1-5	CASSHTVDHGQPQHF	TGTGCCAGCAGTCACACAGTGGATCACGGACAGCCCCAGCATTTT
TRBV5-8	many	NA	TRBJ2-5	CASNRRAGALSQTQYF	TGTGCCAGCAATAGAAGAGCTGGTGCCCTCAGCCAGACCCAGTACTTC
TRBV29-1	many	TRBD1	TRBJ2-5	CSVENPGTGQETQYF	TGCAGCGTTGAAAACCCCGGGACAGGCCAAGAGACCCAGTACTTC
TRBV28	many	NA	TRBJ1-5	CASSGDQPQHF	TGTGCCAGCAGTGGTGATCAGCCCCAGCATTTT
TRBV13	many	TRBD1	TRBJ2-2	CASRERGTGANTGELFF	TGTGCCAGCCGGGAGCGTGGGACAGGGGCCAACACCGGGGAGCTGTTTTTT
TRBV3-1	many	NA	TRBJ2-5	CASSPLAGVAETQYF	TGTGCCAGCAGTCCCCTTGCAGGGGTCGCAGAGACCCAGTACTTC
TRBV4-2	many	NA	TRBJ2-1	CASSRKGKSSWGEQFF	TGTGCCAGCAGCCGCAAGGGAAAGAGCTCCTGGGGTGAGCAGTTCTTC
TRBV6-2/TRBV6-3	NA	TRBD1	TRBJ2-3	CASSKNKDRVPDTQYF	TGTGCCAGCAGTAAGAACAAGGACAGGGTACCAGATACGCAGTATTTT
TRBV15	many	NA	TRBJ1-6	CATSRDRSPLHF	TGTGCCACCAGCAGAGATAGGTCACCCCTCCACTTT
TRBV19	many	NA	TRBJ1-4	CASMGLGTTNEKLFF	TGTGCCAGTATGGGGCTGGGGACCACTAATGAAAAACTGTTTTTT
TRBV20-1	many	NA	TRBJ2-7	CSARAPPPDYEQYF	TGCAGTGCTAGAGCCCCCCCCCCAGACTACGAGCAGTACTTC
TRBV10-3	many	NA	TRBJ1-5	CAISGQPQHF	TGTGCCATCAGTGGCCAGCCCCAGCATTTT
TRBV24-1	NA	NA	TRBJ2-2	CATSDSLGGTGEMFF	TGTGCCACCAGTGACAGCCTAGGGGGTACCGGGGAGATGTTTTTT
TRBV2	many	NA	TRBJ1-1	CASSDNNNVDAFF	TGTGCCAGCAGCGACAATAATAACGTGGATGCTTTCTTT
TRBV20-1	many	TRBD1	TRBJ2-4	CSADGQANIQYF	TGCAGTGCCGACGGACAGGCGAACATTCAGTACTTC
TRBV20-1	few	NA	TRBJ2-4	CSARELLARAKNIQYF	TGCAGTGCTAGAGAGCTACTAGCCCGAGCCAAAAACATTCAGTACTTC
TRBV10-3	many	NA	TRBJ2-5	CAIRGQETQYF	TGTGCCATCAGAGGCCAGGAGACCCAGTACTTC
TRBV20-1	many	NA	TRBJ2-3	CSAPSRGVNSDTQYF	TGCAGTGCCCCCTCCAGAGGCGTAAACTCAGATACGCAGTATTTT
TRBV4-1	few	NA	TRBJ1-5	CASSQDRGGDYSNQPQHF	TGCGCCAGCAGCCAAGATAGGGGAGGGGATTATAGCAATCAGCCCCAGCATTTT
TRBV4-1	many	TRBD2	TRBJ2-1	CASSQDPTSGRQFF	TGCGCCAGCAGCCAAGATCCGACTAGCGGGAGGCAGTTCTTC
TRBV28	many	TRBD2	TRBJ2-1	CASGGVLADSYNEQFF	TGTGCCAGCGGGGGAGTGCTAGCGGACTCCTACAATGAGCAGTTCTTC
TRBV5-1	many	NA	TRBJ1-2	CASSFAGDGYTF	TGCGCCAGCAGCTTCGCAGGGGACGGCTACACCTTC
TRBV6-2/TRBV6-3	many	TRBD2	TRBJ2-7	CASSYYAGGRTYEQYF	TGTGCCAGCAGTTACTACGCGGGGGGGCGGACCTACGAGCAGTACTTC
TRBV28	many	NA	TRBJ1-1	CASKIGQRPAFF	TGTGCCAGCAAGATAGGGCAGAGGCCAGCTTTCTTT
TRBV27	many	NA	TRBJ1-2	CASSFGFGYTF	TGTGCCAGCAGTTTTGGGTTTGGCTACACCTTC
TRBV19	many	TRBD1	TRBJ2-1	CASSPPWGQAIYNEQFF	TGTGCCAGTAGCCCCCCGTGGGGACAGGCGATTTACAATGAGCAGTTCTTC
TRBV5-6	many	TRBD1	TRBJ2-6	CASSLQGAGANVLTF	TGTGCCAGCAGCTTACAGGGGGCTGGGGCCAACGTCCTGACTTTC
TRBV2	many	NA	TRBJ2-5	CASSARGETQYF	TGTGCCAGCAGTGCCCGAGGGGAGACCCAGTACTTC
TRBV2	NA	TRBD2	TRBJ2-7	CASSTGTSGSEQYF	TGTGCCAGCAGCACCGGGACTAGCGGGTCCGAGCAGTACTTC
TRBV24-1	few	NA	TRBJ1-2	CATSDDNIRGYTF	TGTGCCACCAGTGATGATAACATACGTGGCTACACCTTC
TRBV5-1	many	NA	TRBJ2-2	CASSWRGNTGELFF	TGCGCCAGCAGCTGGAGAGGAAACACCGGGGAGCTGTTTTTT
TRBV7-2	few	NA	TRBJ2-2	CAATLWGAPHTGELFF	TGTGCCGCCACCCTTTGGGGGGCACCCCACACCGGGGAGCTGTTTTTT
TRBV20-1	many	NA	TRBJ2-7	CSASQGLHSYEQYF	TGCAGTGCTAGCCAGGGGCTACATTCCTACGAGCAGTACTTC
TRBV27	many	NA	TRBJ1-2	CASSRWPNYGYTF	TGTGCCAGCAGTCGCTGGCCTAACTATGGCTACACCTTC
TRBV5-1	many	TRBD2	TRBJ2-7	CASSASGTSGSYEQYF	TGCGCCAGCAGCGCGTCCGGGACTAGCGGCTCCTACGAGCAGTACTTC
TRBV20-1	many	NA	TRBJ2-2	CSAKSRGNTGELFF	TGCAGTGCTAAAAGCAGGGGAAACACCGGGGAGCTGTTTTTT
TRBV28	NA	NA	TRBJ2-1	CASSLEGGGETFF	TGTGCCAGCAGTTTAGAAGGAGGGGGAGAGACGTTCTTC